This TCR beta chain originates from a study of CD4+ T cells in melanoma. Points on this clone: Its antigen is still unknown.

Study-level points and caveats: Diverse differentiation states were reported for melanoma neoantigen-specific CD4+ T cells. CD8+ T cell, macrophage and B cell function reportedly correlated with neoantigen-specific CD4+ T cells.

V was clipped by 5 bases and J by 6 bases, with 17 bases between them. The germline V gene has CDR1 SNHLY and CDR2 FYNNEI. This CDR3 is 14 amino acids long. Repertoires were generated with immunoSEQ multiplex PCR, while TCRdb's copy carries only in-frame clones and drops some. The data hold about 10,000 clones, with 55% to 65% observed a single time. This receptor was taken from a human donor with melanoma. Sequenced sample: cells from a culture (not recorded whether cultured in vitro). The rearrangement links TRBV2 to TRBJ2-7; possible D gene TRBD2, 7 bases. The CDR3 here is CASSLLRGGLEQYF. Here the CDR3 DNA reads TGTGCCAGCAGTTTATTAAGGGGGGGCCTCGAGCAGTACTTC.